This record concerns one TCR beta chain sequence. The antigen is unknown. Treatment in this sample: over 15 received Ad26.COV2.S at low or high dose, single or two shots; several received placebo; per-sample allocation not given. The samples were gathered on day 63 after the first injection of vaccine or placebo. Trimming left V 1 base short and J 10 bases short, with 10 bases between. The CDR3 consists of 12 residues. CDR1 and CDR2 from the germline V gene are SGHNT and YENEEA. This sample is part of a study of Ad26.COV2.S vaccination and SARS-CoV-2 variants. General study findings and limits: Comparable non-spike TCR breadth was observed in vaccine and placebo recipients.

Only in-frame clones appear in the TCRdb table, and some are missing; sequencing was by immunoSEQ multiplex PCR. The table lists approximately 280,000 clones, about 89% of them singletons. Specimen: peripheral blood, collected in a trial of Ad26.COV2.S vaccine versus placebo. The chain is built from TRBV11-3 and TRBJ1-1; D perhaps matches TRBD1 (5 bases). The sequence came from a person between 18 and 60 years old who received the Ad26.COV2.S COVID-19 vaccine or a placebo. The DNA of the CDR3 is TGTGCCAGCAGCTTAGGGGGAGGGGTAGCTTTCTTT. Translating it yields CASSLGGGVAFF.